Here is one T cell receptor (beta chain) with its context. Its binding antigen is unknown. Base qualities were left out, and no much larger clone turns up one base away. This sample was taken from a study of T cell responses to AZD1222 COVID-19 vaccine (dated by TCRdb to about 2021). For context, the study as a whole: TCR sequencing covered some 240 trial participants: nearly 210 given two doses of AZD1222 and approximately 25 given two doses of MenACWY control vaccine. Trial participants were enrolled by age into 18-55, 56-69 and 70-plus year subgroups, with about 150, 27 and 61 TCR-sequenced participants respectively.

Via the germline V gene, CDR1 is MNHEY and CDR2 SVGAGI. CDR3 length: 15 amino acids, cysteine to phenylalanine. The sequence is cut down to CDR3 DNA, 45 bases in frame from base 1. The junction shows trimming of 6 bases on V and 9 bases on J, plus 21 bases between the germline ends. Beyond this particular receptor, the publication reports: After two AZD1222 doses, both the breadth and the depth of spike-specific TCRs were significantly higher than at day 0 and than in MenACWY recipients. No day 14 peak-response samples were available, so repertoires were characterized only after the peak T cell response. The vaccine-associated CD4 TCRs covered the entire spike protein, and the dominant responses fell in regions 160-218 and 743-854. In the small 56-69-year group, the increase in depth fell short of significance, most likely because of low power. Most participants were white British and females outnumbered males, and the authors suggested that clonal diversity may have been underestimated. Conclusions about previously exposed vaccinees are limited because only a handful of AZD1222 recipients were SARS-CoV-2 seropositive at baseline. Nearly half of unique spike-specific TCRs reportedly recognized epitopes outside regions mutated in the B.1.351 and B.1.1.7 variants.

The CDR3 regions of human TCRbeta chains were analyzed by immunosequencing. The original pipeline was this. TCRs in the repertoires were matched against a reference library of SARS-CoV-2-specific TCRs that had been generated with the MIRA antigen-specificity platform. Breadth meant the fraction of unique TCRs that were SARS-CoV-2-associated, whereas depth meant the fraction of total T cells that were SARS-CoV-2-associated. Using the MIRA data, each spike-specific TCR was assigned both to the spike region to which the TCR was reactive and to a CD4 or CD8 class. Log10-transformed breadth and depth values were compared by one-way ANOVA with Sidak's multiple comparisons tests. TCRdb took over this immuneACCESS table, retaining in-frame rearrangements with V and J assigned. Such tables are incomplete; in checked studies, under half of the missing clones stem from an unresolved V gene, and the remainder is unexplained. V and J calls and clone size are given by that table; D and trimming were obtained from the DNA. Present in this sample are about 140,000 clones, more than 85% of which were seen just once. 3.5% to 4.5% of the sample lies in the top ten.

Explained via the paper, the time point label denotes: about 28 days (+/-7) after the second vaccine dose. AZD1222 recipients given second doses at about 4 weeks or at about 12 weeks were pooled, since spike-specific TCR depth and breadth were not found to differ between the two schedules. Vaccinee samples came from UK trials COV001 and COV002, including a single-blind randomized controlled phase 2/3 trial of AZD1222 (ChAdOx1 nCoV-19) in healthy adults. Trial participant PBMC samples were collected at day 0 and day 28 after the second dose for TCRbeta chain sequencing. Source: peripheral blood, taken 28 days after the second AZD1222 dose. This TCR was recovered from an adult who received the AZD1222 COVID-19 vaccine. This chain is built from TRBV6-5 and TRBJ1-5; the D segment cannot be called with confidence. The nucleotide sequence is TGTGCCAGCAGCCCAAAGACAAGCCAGATTCGGCCCCAGCATTTT. The translation is CASSPKTSQIRPQHF.